The present T cell receptor (beta chain) was sequenced within a study of beta chain features in type 1 diabetes. Study-level information: Age and gender were similar between patients and healthy donors, as were cell yields.

Regarding this clone: Its antigen is currently unknown.

This CDR3 is built from 14 residues. With 3 bases clipped from V and 4 bases from J, the junction kept 5 bases outside the gene matches. Germline V gene sequence: CDR1 SGHTA, CDR2 FQGNSA. Sequencing targeted expressed TCRB transcripts, as all isolated RNA had been reverse transcribed. Assay used: immunoSEQ multiplex PCR; TCRdb lists only in-frame clones, some missing. The table records some 120,000 clones, approximately 15% of them present only once. The study, taken as a whole, reports: TCRB CDR3s were moderately but significantly shorter in Type 1 diabetes patients in all four CD4+ subsets.

The chain couples TRBV7-2 to TRBJ1-2; 7 bases are shared with TRBD1. Sequencing was done on a sample of central memory CD4+ T cells from blood. This clonotype was sampled from a man aged 18 to 35 with type 1 diabetes. CDR3 sequence (DNA): TGTGCCAGCAGCTTGGTACGGGACAGCTATGGCTACACCTTC. This encodes CASSLVRDSYGYTF.